This T cell receptor (beta chain) is drawn from a study of blood T cell repertoires in COVID-19. Study summary: The origin of the acute and convalescent COVID-19 samples was the United States, Italy and Spain. Sample material is recorded as cDNA or gDNA derived from T cells, B-cell-depleted T cells, or PBMCs.

Authors' processing steps: Estimation of nucleated cell counts relied on the amplification of reference gene primers. TCRdb keeps only in-frame clones here, not all; method: immunoSEQ multiplex PCR. V and J calls and clone size are copied from that table; D and trimming were computed from the DNA. The profile shows under 50,000 clones, about 90% of them singletons. The CDR3 runs to 15 residues. Germline lookup yields CDR1 MNHEY and CDR2 SVGAGI. V lost 8 bases, J lost 4 bases, and 10 bases stayed unmatched. The TCR was taken from a human donor in a cohort sampled during active COVID-19. This chain connects TRBV6-5 to TRBJ2-7; 11 bases map to TRBD2. Sequenced sample: peripheral blood. The CDR3 bases are TGTGCCAGCGTAGGCCTAGCGGGAGGTAATTACGAGCAGTACTTC. It translates to CASVGLAGGNYEQYF.